At least ten counts were recorded for the clone carrying this TCR beta chain. Its antigen remains unknown. Time point denoted: patch test 2, 6 weeks after DPC sensitization. Described treatment: therapeutic diphenylcyclopropenone sensitization with weekly scalp DPC. These data come from a study of human T cells and chemical hapten exposure. Study-level points and caveats: TCRs above 1 in 1000 frequency did not change with DPC sensitization. Alopecia in the donors means their immune response may deviate from healthy people's.

Unique molecular identifiers were attached to individual cDNA molecules within the library. In the study's own analysis: Samples contained a median of around 89,000 TCRs, with a range of roughly 20,000 to 750,000. TCRdb ran MiXCR on the RACE reads and lists one entry per CDR3 protein. TCRdb, not the authors, supplied the V and J calls. The sample records 25,000 to 30,000 distinct CDR3 sequences, over 8.5% being singletons. The TCR sequence derives from a man between 25 and 39 years old with alopecia areata. Some clones in this sample may be carry-over from other donors' samples. The sample here was whole blood, taken in connection with sensitization to the hapten diphenylcyclopropenone (DPC).

The CDR3 protein is CASSQETGGIQPQHF. CDR3 coding DNA: TGTGCCAGCAGCCAAGAAACCGGGGGTATTCAGCCCCAGCATTTT. The V and J genes are TRBV4-2 and TRBJ1-5; tentatively, D is TRBD1 (5 bases). The V and J ends lost 0 bases and 6 bases respectively, with 12 bases between them. The CDR3 extends over 15 amino acids. Per the germline V gene, CDR1 is LGHNA and CDR2 is YNFKEQ.